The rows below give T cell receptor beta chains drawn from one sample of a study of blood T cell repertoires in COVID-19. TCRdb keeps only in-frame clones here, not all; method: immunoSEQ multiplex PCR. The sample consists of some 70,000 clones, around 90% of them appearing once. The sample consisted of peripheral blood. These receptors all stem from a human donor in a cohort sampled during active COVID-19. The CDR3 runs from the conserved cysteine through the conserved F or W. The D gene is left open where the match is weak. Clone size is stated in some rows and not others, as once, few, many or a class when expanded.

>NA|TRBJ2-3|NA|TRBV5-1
TGCGCCAGCAGCTTGGGGGGAGTCACAGATACGCAGTATTTT
CASSLGGVTDTQYF
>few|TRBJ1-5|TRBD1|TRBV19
TGTGCCAGTAAGGACAGGGGTCATCAGCCCCAGCATTTT
CASKDRGHQPQHF
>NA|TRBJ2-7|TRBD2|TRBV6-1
TGTGCCAGCAGTGAACCCAGCGGGAGGAGTGGCTACGAGCAGTACTTC
CASSEPSGRSGYEQYF
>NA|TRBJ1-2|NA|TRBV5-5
TGTGCCAGCAGCTTGGGTTCGAACTATGGCTACACCTTC
CASSLGSNYGYTF
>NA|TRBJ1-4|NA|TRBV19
TGTGCCAGTGCATCACAGCTTACAGGAGGGGAAAAACTGTTTTTT
CASASQLTGGEKLFF
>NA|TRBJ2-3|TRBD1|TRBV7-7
TGTGCTAGCAGCCGGGACAGGCAAGATACGCAGTATTTT
CASSRDRQDTQYF
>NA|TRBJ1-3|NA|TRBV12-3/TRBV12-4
TGTGCCAGCAGTTTGACAGACACCATATATTTT
CASSLTDTIYF
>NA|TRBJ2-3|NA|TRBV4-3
TGCGCCAGCAGCCTTCTTGCGGCCGGGGGGCGGTTAGTCAGCACAGATACGCAGTATTTT
CASSLLAAGGRLVSTDTQYF
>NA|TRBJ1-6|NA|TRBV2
TGTGCCAGCAGTGCTCCCGTACAGGGAGAATCCTATAATTCACCCCTCCACTTT
CASSAPVQGESYNSPLHF
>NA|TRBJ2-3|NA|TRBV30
TGTGCCTGGAGCTATCTGCAGGGCAGTGTGCAGTATTTT
CAWSYLQGSVQYF
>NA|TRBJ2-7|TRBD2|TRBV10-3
TGTGCCATCAGTGAGTCTGGAGGCGGGGCGGGAGGATTCCACGAGCAGTACTTC
CAISESGGGAGGFHEQYF
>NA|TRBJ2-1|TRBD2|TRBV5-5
TGTGCCAGCATAAAGACTAGCGGGGCTGTGCTGAGCTCCTACAATGAGCAGTTCTTC
CASIKTSGAVLSSYNEQFF
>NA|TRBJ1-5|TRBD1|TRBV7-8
TGTGCCAGCAGCCCAGGGGCAGGACAGGGCAGTCAGCCCCAGCATTTT
CASSPGAGQGSQPQHF
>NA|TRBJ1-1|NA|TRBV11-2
TGTGCCAGCAGCTTCGGGAGGAAGAACACTGAAGCTTTCTTT
CASSFGRKNTEAFF
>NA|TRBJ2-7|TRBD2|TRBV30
TGTGCCTGGAGTGTATGGAGCGGGAAGGGCGAGCAGTACTTC
CAWSVWSGKGEQYF
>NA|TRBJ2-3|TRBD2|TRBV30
TGTGCCTCCAGAGCGGGAGGGGGTGATACGCAGTATTTT
CASRAGGGDTQYF